This TCR beta chain was captured by sequencing in a study of T cells after yellow fever vaccination. There are many counts of this clonotype. Its antigen is as yet unknown. Germline CDR1 is KGHDR and CDR2 is SFDVKD. Trimming took 7 bases from V and 4 from J, leaving 7 bases between them. This CDR3 comprises 11 residues. The authors made TCR cDNA by 5'RACE template switching, adding a universal primer site and UMIs. Each CDR3 protein is one row after TCRdb ran MiXCR on the 5' RACE reads. The table lists about 210,000 distinct CDR3 sequences, more than 3% of them singletons. Study-level findings and limits: Weaker, the secondary response peaked sooner, at day 5 versus 15. After the booster, 95% to 98% of CD4 and 88% of CD8 primary-response clones were re-detected.

The sample here was CD4+ T cells sorted from PBMCs, taken 10 days after the yellow fever booster vaccination. The chain employs TRBV24-1 and TRBJ2-7; D uncertain. This clonotype was obtained from a man younger than 35 who received the YFV17D yellow fever vaccine. The CDR3 region is CATRLGYEQYV. CDR3 sequence (DNA): TGTGCCACCAGGTTGGGTTACGAGCAGTACGTC.